The next 2 T cell receptor beta chains were all read from a single sample in a study of blood T cell repertoires in COVID-19. Sequencing was performed with immunoSEQ multiplex PCR; in TCRdb, only in-frame clones are kept and a portion is missing. The profile shows 70,000 to 95,000 clones, about 85% of them singletons. Specimen: peripheral blood. The receptor source for this set is a woman aged 70-85 years with active or convalescent COVID-19.

V is TRBV5-1 and J is TRBJ2-2; TRBD2 matches at 8 bases. Germline-derived CDR1 and CDR2 are SGHRS and YFSETQ. Trimming at V came to 4 bases and at J to 6 bases, leaving 8 bases not matched to a gene. The CDR3 has 15 amino acids. CDR3 loop: CASSVRGGPAGELFF. CDR3 coding DNA: TGCGCCAGCAGCGTCCGGGGGGGCCCGGCCGGGGAGCTGTTTTTT.

The chain couples TRBV7-2 to TRBJ2-1; TRBD2 agrees at 13 bases. Germline lookup yields CDR1 SGHTA and CDR2 FQGNSA. The CDR3 sequence is 16 residues long. J was trimmed by 7 bases and V by 5 bases; bases with no gene match: 8. CDR3 nucleotide sequence: TGTGCCAGCAGCCTAGGGGGACTAGCGGGAATAAATGAGCAGTTCTTC. It encodes CASSLGGLAGINEQFF.